These 21 T cell receptor beta chains came from one sample sequenced in a study of early T cells in non-severe SARS-CoV-2 infection. TCRdb reprocessed the 5' RACE reads via MiXCR and lists one record per CDR3 protein. Counted here are roughly 45,000 distinct CDR3 sequences, roughly 4% occurring once; the ten biggest clones make up under 6.5%. Sequenced: whole blood. These receptors were collected from an adult who was a healthcare worker with PCR-confirmed SARS-CoV-2 infection or an uninfected control (not recorded which).

J is TRBJ2-7 and V is TRBV18, with D unresolved. The CDR3 length is 14 residues. The V gene's germline CDR1 is KGHSH and CDR2 LQKENI. Trimming removed 1 base from V and 1 base from J, with 8 bases in between. The CDR3 bases are TGTGCCAGCTCACCACGTGAGGATTCCTACGAGCAGTACTTC. Translated: CASSPREDSYEQYF.

This clonotype was observed at least ten times. V gene TRBV5-1 combines with J gene TRBJ1-1, with 8 bases identical to TRBD1. CDR1 and CDR2 (germline): SGHRS, YFSETQ. The CDR3 spans 14 residues. Trimming took 7 bases from V and 4 from J; bases not matched to a gene: 9. The CDR3 loop is CASDPAGQGTEAFF. The CDR3 nucleotides read TGCGCCAGCGACCCCGCCGGACAGGGCACTGAAGCTTTCTTT.

The genes are TRBV29-1 and TRBJ2-4; TRBD1 matches at 7 bases. The trim removed 6 bases at V and 2 bases at J, leaving 10 bases unmatched. The CDR3 has 15 amino acids. CDR1 and CDR2 from the germline V gene are SQVTM and ANQGSEA. In nucleotides, the CDR3 is TGCAGCGTAGCACAGGGGAGCGGAACCAAAAACATTCAGTACTTC. Residues: CSVAQGSGTKNIQYF.

This clonotype was seen ten or more times. The chain links TRBV28 to TRBJ2-5, with D perhaps assigned TRBD1 or TRBD2 (6 bases each). The ends were cut back, 2 bases at V and 4 bases at J, with 14 bases in the middle. In germline, CDR1 is MDHEN, CDR2 SYDVKM. The CDR3 contains 15 residues. The CDR3 sequence: CASSLGGLLRETQYF. The CDR3 bases are TGTGCCAGCAGTTTAGGGGGGCTCCTGCGAGAGACCCAGTACTTC. Full variable domain (missing parts from reference TRBV28 and TRBJ2-5): DVKVTQSSRYLVKRTGEKVFLECVQDMDHENMFWYRQDPGLGLRLIYFSYDVKMKEKGDIPEGYSVSREKKERFSLILESASTNQTSMYLCASSLGGLLRETQYFGPGTRLLVL.

The sample holds many counts of this clonotype. The chain employs TRBV6-6 and TRBJ2-3; TRBD1 matches at 8 bases. The CDR3 has 14 amino acids. Germline values: CDR1 MNHNY, CDR2 SVGAGI (reference sequence). The trim removed 3 bases at V and 6 bases at J, leaving 5 bases unmatched. The CDR3 reads CASSYTGGGDTQYF. DNA of the CDR3: TGTGCCAGCAGTTATACAGGGGGTGGCGATACGCAGTATTTT.

This clonotype has a count of ten or more. The chain combines TRBV6-5 with TRBJ2-1; the D gene is possibly TRBD1 (6 bases). V was cut by 4 bases and J by 6 bases, with 13 bases left in between. Germline V gene sequence: CDR1 MNHEY, CDR2 SVGAGI. The length of the CDR3 is 14 residues. The CDR3 region is CASSLDREINEQFF. The CDR3 DNA sequence: TGTGCCAGCAGTTTGGACAGAGAAATCAATGAGCAGTTCTTC.

At least ten counts were recorded for this clonotype. The chain links TRBV10-1 to TRBJ2-1; perhaps D is TRBD1 or TRBD2 (5 bases each). Germline CDR1 WNHNN, CDR2 SYGVQD (reference sequence). The CDR3 is 17 amino acids. V shed 0 bases and J shed 4 bases, with 16 bases lying between them. CDR3 region: CASSESNYGAGYNEQFF. The CDR3 DNA sequence: TGCGCCAGCAGTGAGTCGAATTACGGGGCGGGTTACAATGAGCAGTTCTTC.

This clonotype was counted many times. The genes are TRBV10-3 and TRBJ2-7; TRBD2 matches 8 bases. Trimming took 3 bases from V and 0 from J; bases not matched to a gene: 7. This CDR3 spans 16 amino acids. Germline assignment: CDR1 ENHRY and CDR2 SYGVKD. The CDR3, as DNA: TGTGCCATCAGTGACCCGGGGGGGCTGAGCTCCTACGAGCAGTACTTC. Translating it yields CAISDPGGLSSYEQYF.

The chain combines TRBV12-3 or TRBV12-4 with TRBJ2-3, with 7 bases aligning to TRBD2. CDR3 length: 15 amino acids. V dropped 2 bases and J dropped 2; count of bases not matched to a gene: 4. The CDR3 is CASSLFRGDTDTQYF. The CDR3 DNA follows: TGTGCCAGCAGTTTATTCCGGGGGGACACAGATACGCAGTATTTT.

This clonotype was counted only a few times. This chain joins TRBV3-1 and TRBJ2-2, with TRBD1 matching 7 bases. After removal of 0 bases from V and 7 bases from J, the junction contained 8 bases not matched to a gene. The CDR3 covers 16 residues. Looked up from germline, CDR1 is LGHDT and CDR2 is YNNKEL (reference sequence). Written as DNA, the CDR3 is TGTGCCAGCAGCCAAGAGTACGCAGGGGGTAACGGGGAGCTGTTTTTT. Translated, it gives CASSQEYAGGNGELFF.

The CDR3 sequence: CASSGREGDNEQFF. CDR3 sequence (DNA): TGTGCCAGCAGCGGGCGAGAGGGCGACAATGAGCAGTTCTTC. V and J are TRBV7-8 and TRBJ2-1; a possible D gene is TRBD2 (5 bases). Looked up from germline, CDR1 is SGHVS and CDR2 is FQNEAQ. The CDR3 spans 14 residues. V lost 5 bases, J lost 5 bases, and 13 bases lay in between. Together with reference TRBV7-8 and TRBJ2-1, the CDR3 gives the full variable domain: GAGVSQSPRYKVAKRGQDVALRCDPISGHVSLFWYQQALGQGPEFLTYFQNEAQLDKSGLPSDRFFAERPEGSVSTLKIQRTQQEDSAVYLCASSGREGDNEQFFGPGTRLTVL.

At least ten counts were recorded for this clonotype. The chain joins TRBV7-8 to TRBJ2-3; possible D gene TRBD2, 5 bases. Trimming removed 6 bases from V and 6 bases from J, with 19 bases in between. The CDR3 loop spans 15 amino acids. Germline values: CDR1 SGHVS, CDR2 FQNEAQ. The DNA of the CDR3 is TGTGCCAGCAGGGGCGAGGGTATGCGATTTGATACGCAGTATTTT. Its protein is CASRGEGMRFDTQYF.

This clonotype was counted at least ten times. CDR3 in amino acids: CASSEVAGGPDTQYF. The CDR3 DNA reads TGTGCCAGCAGTGAAGTAGCGGGAGGTCCAGATACGCAGTATTTT. The chain employs TRBV6-4 and TRBJ2-3; TRBD2 matches at 10 bases. The V segment lost 3 bases and the J segment 4 bases; nucleotides outside the gene matches: 4. The germline V gene encodes CDR1 MRHNA and CDR2 SNTAGT. The CDR3 totals 15 residues.

This clonotype showed up many times. This chain's CDR3 is CSVEDRVSYGYTF. CDR3 bases: TGCAGCGTTGAAGACAGGGTTTCCTATGGCTACACCTTC. The chain carries TRBV29-1 and TRBJ1-2; D possibly corresponds to TRBD1 (5 bases). This CDR3 has 13 residues. Between the trimmed V and J ends, which lost 0 bases and 4 bases, there was a span of 9 bases. The germline V gene encodes CDR1 SQVTM and CDR2 ANQGSEA.

This clonotype was seen ten or more times. For the CDR3, the DNA is TGCGCCAGCAGCCATGACCCGGGACTAGTAAAACACAATGAGCAGTTCTTC. Protein sequence: CASSHDPGLVKHNEQFF. The chain links TRBV5-1 to TRBJ2-1, with 8 bases fitting TRBD2. Looked up from germline, CDR1 is SGHRS and CDR2 is YFSETQ. The ends lost 4 bases at V and 5 bases at J; junction bases unmatched: 14. The CDR3 loop spans 17 amino acids.

The table lists this clonotype with many counts. The rearrangement links TRBV7-6 to TRBJ2-1; TRBD1 or TRBD2 may be the D gene (5 bases each). Germline V lookup: CDR1 SGHVS, CDR2 FNYEAQ. Trimming took 5 bases from V and 8 from J, leaving 16 bases between them. CDR3 length: 14 residues. The CDR3 is CASSPPPGPDEQFF. In DNA form, the CDR3 reads TGTGCCAGCAGCCCTCCTCCGGGGCCAGATGAGCAGTTCTTC.

The genes are TRBV6-2 or TRBV6-3 and TRBJ1-1; no definite D call. This CDR3 has 13 residues. The germline CDR1 and CDR2 sequences are MNHEY and SVGEGT. V lost 2 bases and J lost 5, with 9 bases in between. The CDR3 DNA is TGTGCCAGCAGTTACCTGGTGAGGACTGAAGCTTTCTTT. Translation: CASSYLVRTEAFF.

This clonotype was recorded at least ten times. V and J are TRBV14 and TRBJ2-1; TRBD2 matches 7 bases. V lost 2 bases and J lost 4; bases outside the gene matches: 2. Germline CDR1 is SGHDN and CDR2 is FVKESK. The CDR3 spans 14 residues. CDR3 in DNA: TGTGCCAGCAGCCAACGGGGGGTGTACAATGAGCAGTTCTTC. This encodes CASSQRGVYNEQFF.

This clonotype was seen ten or more times. The V and J genes are TRBV2 and TRBJ2-1; D is unclear. The CDR3 runs to 12 residues. Trimming stripped 5 bases from V and 4 bases from J, with 6 bases between. Germline-derived CDR1 and CDR2 are SNHLY and FYNNEI. The CDR3 sequence: CASSPEYNEQFF. The CDR3, as DNA: TGTGCCAGCAGTCCTGAGTACAATGAGCAGTTCTTC.

This clonotype was picked up many times. The chain is built from TRBV19 and TRBJ1-1, with a weak D call TRBD1 (6 bases). V shed 3 bases and J shed 2 bases, with 7 bases lying between them. CDR1 and CDR2 from the germline V gene are LNHDA and SQIVND (reference sequence). This CDR3 is 13 amino acids long. This CDR3 is CASSIGTNTEAFF. CDR3 nucleotide sequence: TGTGCCAGTAGTATTGGGACAAACACTGAAGCTTTCTTT.

This clonotype was detected many times. The chain combines TRBV7-6 with TRBJ2-5; D remains unclear. CDR1 is SGHVS and CDR2 is FNYEAQ in the germline V gene. CDR3 length: 11 amino acids. Trimming cost V 5 bases and J 5 bases, with 6 bases left between them. DNA of the CDR3: TGTGCCAGCAGCGTGGGTGAGACCCAGTACTTC. Its translation is CASSVGETQYF.